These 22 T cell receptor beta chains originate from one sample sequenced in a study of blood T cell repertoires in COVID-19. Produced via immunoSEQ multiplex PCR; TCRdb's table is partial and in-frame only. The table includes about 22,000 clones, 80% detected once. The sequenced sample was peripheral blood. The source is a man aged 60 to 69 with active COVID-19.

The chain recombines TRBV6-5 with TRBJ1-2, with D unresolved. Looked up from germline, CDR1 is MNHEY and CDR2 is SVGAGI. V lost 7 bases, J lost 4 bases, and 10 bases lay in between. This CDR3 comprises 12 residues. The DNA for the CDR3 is TGTGCCAGCATCGGGGATCTCTATGGCTACACCTTC. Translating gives CASIGDLYGYTF.

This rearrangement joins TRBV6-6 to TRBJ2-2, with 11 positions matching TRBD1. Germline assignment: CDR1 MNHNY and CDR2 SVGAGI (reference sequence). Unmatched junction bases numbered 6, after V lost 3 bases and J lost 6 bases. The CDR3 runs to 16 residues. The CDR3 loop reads CASSYPPGQGAGELFF. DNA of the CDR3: TGTGCCAGCAGTTATCCCCCGGGACAGGGGGCCGGGGAGCTGTTTTTT.

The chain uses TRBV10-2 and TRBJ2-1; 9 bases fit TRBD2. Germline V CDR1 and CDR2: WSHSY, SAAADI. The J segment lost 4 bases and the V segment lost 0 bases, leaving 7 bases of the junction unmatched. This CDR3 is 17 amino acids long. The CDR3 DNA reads TGCGCCAGCAGTGAGTCATGGGCGGGAGGGGGATACAATGAGCAGTTCTTC. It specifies CASSESWAGGGYNEQFF.

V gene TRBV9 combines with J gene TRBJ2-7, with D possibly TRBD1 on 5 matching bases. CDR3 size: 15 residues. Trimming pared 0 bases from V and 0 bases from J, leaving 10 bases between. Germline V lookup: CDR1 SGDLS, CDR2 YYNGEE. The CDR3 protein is CASSVASDTSYEQYF. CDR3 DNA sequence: TGTGCCAGCAGCGTAGCTTCGGACACCTCCTACGAGCAGTACTTC.

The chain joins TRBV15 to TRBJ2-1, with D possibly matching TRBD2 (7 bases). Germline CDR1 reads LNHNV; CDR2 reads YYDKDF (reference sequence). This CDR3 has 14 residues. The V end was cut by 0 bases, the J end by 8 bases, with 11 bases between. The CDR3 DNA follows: TGTGCCACCAGCAGAGACGGGGGGCGGTATGAGCAGTTCTTC. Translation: CATSRDGGRYEQFF.

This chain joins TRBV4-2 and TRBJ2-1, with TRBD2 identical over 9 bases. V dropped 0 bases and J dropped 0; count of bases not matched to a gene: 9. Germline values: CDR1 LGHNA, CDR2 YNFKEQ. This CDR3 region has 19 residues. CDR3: CASSQESPASGNSYNEQFF. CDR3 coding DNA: TGTGCCAGCAGCCAAGAAAGCCCGGCTAGCGGGAACTCCTACAATGAGCAGTTCTTC.

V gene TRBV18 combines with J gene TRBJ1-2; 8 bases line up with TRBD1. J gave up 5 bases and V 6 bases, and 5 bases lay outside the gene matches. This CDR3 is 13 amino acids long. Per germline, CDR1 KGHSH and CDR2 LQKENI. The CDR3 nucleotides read TGTGCCAGCTCGGAGGACAGGGTGTATGGCTACACCTTC. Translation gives CASSEDRVYGYTF.

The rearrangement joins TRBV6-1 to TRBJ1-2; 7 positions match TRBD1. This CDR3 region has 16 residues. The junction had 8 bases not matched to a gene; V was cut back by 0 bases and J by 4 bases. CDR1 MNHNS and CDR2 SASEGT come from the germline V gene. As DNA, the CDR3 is TGTGCCAGCAGTGAAGCGTCGGGACAGACCATCTATGGCTACACCTTC. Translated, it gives CASSEASGQTIYGYTF.

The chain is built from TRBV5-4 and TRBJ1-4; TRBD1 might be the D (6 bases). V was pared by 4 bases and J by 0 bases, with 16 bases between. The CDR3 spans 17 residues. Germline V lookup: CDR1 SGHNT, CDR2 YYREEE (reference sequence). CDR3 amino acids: CASSLQGFATTNEKLFF. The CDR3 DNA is TGTGCCAGCAGCCTACAGGGCTTCGCAACAACTAATGAAAAACTGTTTTTT.

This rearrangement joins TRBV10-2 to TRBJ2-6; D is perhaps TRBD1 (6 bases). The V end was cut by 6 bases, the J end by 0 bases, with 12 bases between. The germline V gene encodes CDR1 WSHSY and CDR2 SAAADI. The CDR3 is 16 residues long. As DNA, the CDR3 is TGCGCCAGCAGGGGGACACCGAACTCTGGGGCCAACGTCCTGACTTTC. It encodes CASRGTPNSGANVLTF.

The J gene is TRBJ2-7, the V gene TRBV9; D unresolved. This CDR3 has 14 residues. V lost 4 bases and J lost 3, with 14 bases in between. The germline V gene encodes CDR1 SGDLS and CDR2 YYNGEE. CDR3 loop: CASSTTDSGYEQYF. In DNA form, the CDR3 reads TGTGCCAGCAGCACAACTGACTCGGGCTACGAGCAGTACTTC.

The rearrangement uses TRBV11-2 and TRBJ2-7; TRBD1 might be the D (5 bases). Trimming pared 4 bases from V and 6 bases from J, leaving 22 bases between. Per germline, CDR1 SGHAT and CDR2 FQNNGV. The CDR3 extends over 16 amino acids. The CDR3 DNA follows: TGTGCCAGCAGCTCCTCCCCCGTCATGGGGCCGGGCGAGCAGTACTTC. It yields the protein CASSSSPVMGPGEQYF.

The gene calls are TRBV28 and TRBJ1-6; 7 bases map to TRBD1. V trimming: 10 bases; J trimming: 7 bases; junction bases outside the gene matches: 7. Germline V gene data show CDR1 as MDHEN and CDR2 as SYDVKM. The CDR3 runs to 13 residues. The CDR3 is CATHYRGNSPLHF. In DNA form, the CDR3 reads TGTGCCACACATTACAGGGGCAATTCACCCCTCCACTTT.

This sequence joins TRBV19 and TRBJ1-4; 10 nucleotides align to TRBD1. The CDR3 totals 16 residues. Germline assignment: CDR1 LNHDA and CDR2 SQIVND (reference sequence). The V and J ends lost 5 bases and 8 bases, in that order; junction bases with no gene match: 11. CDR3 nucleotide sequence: TGTGCCAGTAGTTTAGGACAGGGGGTCGATACCGAAAAACTGTTTTTT. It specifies CASSLGQGVDTEKLFF.

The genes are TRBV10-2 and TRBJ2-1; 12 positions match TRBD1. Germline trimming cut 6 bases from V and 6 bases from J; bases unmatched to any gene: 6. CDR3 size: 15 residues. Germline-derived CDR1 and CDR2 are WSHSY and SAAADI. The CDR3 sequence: CASSWGQGAGNEQFF. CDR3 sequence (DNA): TGCGCCAGCAGCTGGGGACAGGGGGCTGGCAATGAGCAGTTCTTC.

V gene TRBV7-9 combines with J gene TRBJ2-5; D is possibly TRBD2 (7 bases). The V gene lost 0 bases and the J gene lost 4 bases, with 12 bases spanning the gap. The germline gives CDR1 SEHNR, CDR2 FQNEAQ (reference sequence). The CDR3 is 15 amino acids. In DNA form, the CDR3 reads TGTGCCAGCAGCTTAGCGGTGGGAGGGGGAGAGACCCAGTACTTC. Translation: CASSLAVGGGETQYF.

CDR3 sequence (DNA): TGTGCCAGCAGCTTAAACGTGGGACAGAGAAATCAGCCCCAGCATTTT. It specifies CASSLNVGQRNQPQHF. This chain joins TRBV5-6 and TRBJ1-5, with TRBD1 identical over 7 bases. Losses at the gene ends were 2 bases for V and 4 bases for J; bases not matched to a gene: 9. The CDR3 is 16 amino acids. CDR1 SGHDT and CDR2 YYEEEE come from the germline V gene.

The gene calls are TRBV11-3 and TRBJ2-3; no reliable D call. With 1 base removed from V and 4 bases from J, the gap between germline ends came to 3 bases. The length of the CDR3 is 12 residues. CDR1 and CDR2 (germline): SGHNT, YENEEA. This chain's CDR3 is CASSLGADTQYF. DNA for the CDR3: TGTGCCAGCAGCTTAGGAGCAGATACGCAGTATTTT.

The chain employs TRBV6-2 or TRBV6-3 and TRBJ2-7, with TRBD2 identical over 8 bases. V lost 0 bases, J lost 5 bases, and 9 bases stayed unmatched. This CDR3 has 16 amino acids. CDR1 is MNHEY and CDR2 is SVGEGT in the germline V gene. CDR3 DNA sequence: TGTGCCAGCAGTTACTCCCCCAGCGGGAGTTTCAACGAGCAGTACTTC. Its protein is CASSYSPSGSFNEQYF.

Written as DNA, the CDR3 is TGCAGCGTTGATCGAGGGTACGGCACTGAAGCTTTCTTT. Encoded protein: CSVDRGYGTEAFF. The chain combines TRBV29-1 with TRBJ1-1; D is unresolved. CDR1 and CDR2 (germline): SQVTM, ANQGSEA. The length of the CDR3 is 13 residues. Trimming removed 3 bases from V and 4 bases from J, with 12 bases in between.

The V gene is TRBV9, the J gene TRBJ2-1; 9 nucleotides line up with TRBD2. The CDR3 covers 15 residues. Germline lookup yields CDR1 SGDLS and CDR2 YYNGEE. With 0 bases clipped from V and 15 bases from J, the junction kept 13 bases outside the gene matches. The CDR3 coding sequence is TGTGCCAGCAGCGTAGGATCCCTAGCGGGACCCAGTCCGTTCTTC. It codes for CASSVGSLAGPSPFF.

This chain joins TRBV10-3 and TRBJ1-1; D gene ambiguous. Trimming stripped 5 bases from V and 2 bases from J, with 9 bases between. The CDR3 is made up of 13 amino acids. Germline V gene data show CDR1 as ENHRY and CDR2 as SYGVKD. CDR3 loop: CAISSQANTEAFF. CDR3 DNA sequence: TGTGCCATCAGTTCCCAGGCTAACACTGAAGCTTTCTTT.